This T cell receptor (beta chain) was identified during a study of response to subunit inactivated influenza vaccine. From the RT-PCR reads, TCRdb called clonotypes with MiXCR, one entry per CDR3 protein. The sample yields 400,000 to 650,000 distinct CDR3 sequences, approximately 6.9% seen once. The CDR3 spans 13 residues. V lost 8 bases and J lost 5, with 13 bases in between. Germline V CDR1 and CDR2: SGHTA, FQGNSA. The sample consisted of PBMCs from blood, taken about 23 months after vaccination. The clonotype comes from a man in his fifties or sixties who received an inactivated influenza vaccine. This chain joins TRBV7-2 and TRBJ2-1, with D possibly matching TRBD2 (5 bases). The CDR3, as DNA: TGTGCCAGCCGGACTCCAAATAACAATGAGCAGTTCTTC. Protein: CASRTPNNNEQFF.